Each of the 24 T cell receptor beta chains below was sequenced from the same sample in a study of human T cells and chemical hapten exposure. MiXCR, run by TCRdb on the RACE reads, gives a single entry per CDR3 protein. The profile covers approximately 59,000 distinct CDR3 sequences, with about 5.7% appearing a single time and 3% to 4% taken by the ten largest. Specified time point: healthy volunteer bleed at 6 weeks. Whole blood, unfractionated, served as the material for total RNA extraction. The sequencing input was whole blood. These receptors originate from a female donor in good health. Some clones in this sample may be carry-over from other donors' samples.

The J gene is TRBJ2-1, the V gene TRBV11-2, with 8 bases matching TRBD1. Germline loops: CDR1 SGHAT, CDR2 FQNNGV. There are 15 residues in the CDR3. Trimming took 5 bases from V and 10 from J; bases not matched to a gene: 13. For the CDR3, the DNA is TGTGCCAGCAGCCCTACCTCGACAGGGGCGGGGGAGCAGTTCTTC. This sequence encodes CASSPTSTGAGEQFF.

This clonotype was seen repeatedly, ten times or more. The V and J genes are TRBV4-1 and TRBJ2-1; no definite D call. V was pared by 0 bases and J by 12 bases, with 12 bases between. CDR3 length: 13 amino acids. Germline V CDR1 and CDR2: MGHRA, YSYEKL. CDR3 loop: CASSQDETLGQFF. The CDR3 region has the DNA TGCGCCAGCAGCCAAGATGAGACCCTCGGGCAGTTCTTC.

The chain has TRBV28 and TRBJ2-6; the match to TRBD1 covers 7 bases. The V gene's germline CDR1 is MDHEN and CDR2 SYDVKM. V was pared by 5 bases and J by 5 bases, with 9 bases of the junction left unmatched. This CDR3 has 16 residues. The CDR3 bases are TGTGCCAGCAGTCCGACAGGGAGTGGAAGGGCCAACGTCCTGACTTTC. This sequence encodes CASSPTGSGRANVLTF.

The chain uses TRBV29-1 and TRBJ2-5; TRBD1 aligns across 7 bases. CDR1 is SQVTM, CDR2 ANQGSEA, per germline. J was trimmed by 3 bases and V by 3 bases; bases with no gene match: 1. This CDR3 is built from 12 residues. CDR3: CSVETGKETQYF. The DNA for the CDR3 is TGCAGCGTTGAGACAGGGAAAGAGACCCAGTACTTC.

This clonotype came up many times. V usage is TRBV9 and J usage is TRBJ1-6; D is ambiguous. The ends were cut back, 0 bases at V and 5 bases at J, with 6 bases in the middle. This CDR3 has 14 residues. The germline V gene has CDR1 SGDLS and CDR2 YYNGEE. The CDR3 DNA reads TGTGCCAGCAGCGTAGGAGGGAATAATTCACCCCTCCACTTT. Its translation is CASSVGGNNSPLHF.

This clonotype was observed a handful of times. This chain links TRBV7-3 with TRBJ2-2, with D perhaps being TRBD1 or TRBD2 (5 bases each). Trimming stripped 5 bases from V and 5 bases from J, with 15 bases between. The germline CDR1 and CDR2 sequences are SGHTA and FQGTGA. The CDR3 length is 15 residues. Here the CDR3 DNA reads TGTGCCAGCAGCCCGGGGCGCCTGGGGACCGGGGAGCTGTTTTTT. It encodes CASSPGRLGTGELFF.

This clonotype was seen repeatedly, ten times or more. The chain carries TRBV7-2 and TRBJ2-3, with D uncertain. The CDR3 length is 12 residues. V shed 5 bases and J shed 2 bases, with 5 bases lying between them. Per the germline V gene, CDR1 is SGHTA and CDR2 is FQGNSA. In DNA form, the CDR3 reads TGTGCCAGCAGCCTCCCCACAGATACGCAGTATTTT. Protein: CASSLPTDTQYF.

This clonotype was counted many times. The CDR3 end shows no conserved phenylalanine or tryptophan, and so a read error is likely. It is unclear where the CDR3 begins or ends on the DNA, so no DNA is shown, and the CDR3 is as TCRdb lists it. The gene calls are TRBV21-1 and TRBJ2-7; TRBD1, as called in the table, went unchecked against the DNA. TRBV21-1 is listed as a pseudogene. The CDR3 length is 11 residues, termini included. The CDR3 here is CASSKGQGHRS.

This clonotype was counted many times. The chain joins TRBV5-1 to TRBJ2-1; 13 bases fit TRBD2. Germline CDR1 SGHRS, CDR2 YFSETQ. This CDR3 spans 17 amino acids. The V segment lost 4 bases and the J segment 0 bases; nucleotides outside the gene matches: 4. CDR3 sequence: CASSLLAGGDSYNEQFF. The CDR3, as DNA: TGCGCCAGCAGCCTACTAGCGGGAGGGGACTCCTACAATGAGCAGTTCTTC.

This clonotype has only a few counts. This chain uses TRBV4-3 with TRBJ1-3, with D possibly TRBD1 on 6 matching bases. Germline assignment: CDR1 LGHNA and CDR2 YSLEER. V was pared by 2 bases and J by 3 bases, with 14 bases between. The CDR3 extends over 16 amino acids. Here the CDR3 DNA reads TGCGCCAGCAGCCAACTGCAGGGGAAAGGTGGAAACACCATATATTTT. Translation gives CASSQLQGKGGNTIYF.

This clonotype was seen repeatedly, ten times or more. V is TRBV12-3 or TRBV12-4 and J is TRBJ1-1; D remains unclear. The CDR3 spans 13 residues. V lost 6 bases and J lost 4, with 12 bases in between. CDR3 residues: CASSQDRGTEAFF. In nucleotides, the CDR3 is TGTGCCAGCAGCCAAGACCGAGGCACTGAAGCTTTCTTT.

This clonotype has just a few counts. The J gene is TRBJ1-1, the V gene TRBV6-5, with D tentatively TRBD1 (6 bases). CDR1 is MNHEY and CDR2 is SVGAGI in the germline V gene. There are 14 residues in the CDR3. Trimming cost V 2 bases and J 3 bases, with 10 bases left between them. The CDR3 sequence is CASSYVRGDTEAFF. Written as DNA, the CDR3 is TGTGCCAGCAGTTACGTCAGGGGCGACACTGAAGCTTTCTTT.

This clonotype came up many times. The CDR3 bases are TGTGCCAGCACGCAGGGAGGGGGCACAGATACGCAGTATTTT. Protein: CASTQGGGTDTQYF. The gene calls are TRBV2 and TRBJ2-3; TRBD2 agrees at 7 bases. This CDR3 is 14 amino acids long. Trimming cost V 7 bases and J 1 base; bases outside gene matches: 5. The germline gives CDR1 SNHLY, CDR2 FYNNEI.

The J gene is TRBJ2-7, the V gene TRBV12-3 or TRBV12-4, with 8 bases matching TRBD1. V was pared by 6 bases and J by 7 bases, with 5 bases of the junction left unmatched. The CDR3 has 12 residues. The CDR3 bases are TGTGCCAGCAGATACACAGGGGGAGAGCAGTACTTC. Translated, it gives CASRYTGGEQYF.

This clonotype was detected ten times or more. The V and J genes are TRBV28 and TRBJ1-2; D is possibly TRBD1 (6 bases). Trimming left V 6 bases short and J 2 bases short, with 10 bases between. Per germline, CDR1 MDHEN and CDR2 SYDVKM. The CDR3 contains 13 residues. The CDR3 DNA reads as TGTGCCAGCAGCCCGGACAGAAACTATGGCTACACCTTC. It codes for CASSPDRNYGYTF.

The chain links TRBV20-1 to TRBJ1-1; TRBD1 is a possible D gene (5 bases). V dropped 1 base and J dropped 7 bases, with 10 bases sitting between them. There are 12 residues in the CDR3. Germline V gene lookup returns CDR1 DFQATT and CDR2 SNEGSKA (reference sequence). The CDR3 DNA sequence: TGCAGTGCTAGAGGGGGGGATGTTGAAGCTTTCTTT. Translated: CSARGGDVEAFF.

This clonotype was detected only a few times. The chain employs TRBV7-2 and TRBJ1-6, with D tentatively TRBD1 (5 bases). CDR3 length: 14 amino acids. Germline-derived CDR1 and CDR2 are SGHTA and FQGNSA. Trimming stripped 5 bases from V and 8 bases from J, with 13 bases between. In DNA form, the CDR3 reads TGTGCCAGCAGCCCCACCCGACAGTATTCACCCCTCCACTTT. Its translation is CASSPTRQYSPLHF.

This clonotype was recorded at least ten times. CDR3 DNA sequence: TGTGCCAGCAGCACGGACAGGGCGGATACGCAGTATTTT. This gives the protein CASSTDRADTQYF. This chain joins TRBV7-9 and TRBJ2-3; TRBD1 agrees at 8 bases. V trimming: 5 bases; J trimming: 6 bases; junction bases outside the gene matches: 4. Germline CDR1 and CDR2: SEHNR and FQNEAQ (reference sequence). The CDR3 covers 13 residues.

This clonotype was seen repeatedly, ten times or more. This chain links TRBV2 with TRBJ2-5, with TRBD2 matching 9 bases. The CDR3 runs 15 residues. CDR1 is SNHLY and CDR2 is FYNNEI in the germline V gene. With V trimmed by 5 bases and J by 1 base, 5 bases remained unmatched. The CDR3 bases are TGTGCCAGCAGTAATAGCGGGAGAGGCCAAGAGACCCAGTACTTC. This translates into CASSNSGRGQETQYF.

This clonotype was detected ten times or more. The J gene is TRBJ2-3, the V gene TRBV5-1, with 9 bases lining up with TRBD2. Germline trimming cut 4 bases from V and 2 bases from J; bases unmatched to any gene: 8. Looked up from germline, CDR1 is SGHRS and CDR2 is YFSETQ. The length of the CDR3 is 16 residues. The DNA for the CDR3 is TGCGCCAGCAGCAGAGGAGCGGGAGGAACCACAGATACGCAGTATTTT. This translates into CASSRGAGGTTDTQYF.

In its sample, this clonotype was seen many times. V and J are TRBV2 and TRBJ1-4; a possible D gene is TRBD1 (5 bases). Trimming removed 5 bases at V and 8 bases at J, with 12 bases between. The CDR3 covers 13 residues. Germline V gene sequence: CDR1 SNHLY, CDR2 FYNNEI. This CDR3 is CASSRDVREKLFF. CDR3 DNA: TGTGCCAGCAGTCGGGACGTTAGAGAAAAACTGTTTTTT.

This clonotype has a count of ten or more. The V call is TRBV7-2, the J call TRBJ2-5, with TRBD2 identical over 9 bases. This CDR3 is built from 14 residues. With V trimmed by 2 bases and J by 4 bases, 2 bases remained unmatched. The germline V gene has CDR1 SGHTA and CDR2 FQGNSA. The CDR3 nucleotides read TGTGCCAGCAGCTTACGCGGGGGGGCAGAGACCCAGTACTTC. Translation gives CASSLRGGAETQYF.

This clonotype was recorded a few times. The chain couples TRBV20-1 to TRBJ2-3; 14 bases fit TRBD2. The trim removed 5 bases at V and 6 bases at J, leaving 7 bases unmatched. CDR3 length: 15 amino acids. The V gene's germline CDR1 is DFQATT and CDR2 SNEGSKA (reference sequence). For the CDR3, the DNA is TGCAGTGCTGGGGGACTAGCGGGAGCCCCGGATACGCAGTATTTT. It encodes CSAGGLAGAPDTQYF.

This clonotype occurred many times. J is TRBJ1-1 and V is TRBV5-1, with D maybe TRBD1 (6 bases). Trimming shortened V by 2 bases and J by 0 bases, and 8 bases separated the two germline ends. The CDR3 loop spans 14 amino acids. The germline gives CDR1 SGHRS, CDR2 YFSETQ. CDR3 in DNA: TGCGCCAGCAGCTTCGGACAGATGAACACTGAAGCTTTCTTT. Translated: CASSFGQMNTEAFF.